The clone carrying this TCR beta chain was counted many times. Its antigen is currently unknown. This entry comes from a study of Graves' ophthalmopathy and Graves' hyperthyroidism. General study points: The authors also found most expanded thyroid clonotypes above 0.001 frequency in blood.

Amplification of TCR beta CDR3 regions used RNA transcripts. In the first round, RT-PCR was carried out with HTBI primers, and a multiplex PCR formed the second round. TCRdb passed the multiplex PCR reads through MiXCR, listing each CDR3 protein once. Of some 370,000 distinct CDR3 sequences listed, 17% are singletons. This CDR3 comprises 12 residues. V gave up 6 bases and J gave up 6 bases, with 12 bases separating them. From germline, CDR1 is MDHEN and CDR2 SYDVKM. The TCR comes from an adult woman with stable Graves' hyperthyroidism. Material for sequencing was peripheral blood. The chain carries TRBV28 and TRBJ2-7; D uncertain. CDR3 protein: CASRNSGLEQYF. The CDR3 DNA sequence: TGTGCCAGCAGGAACTCGGGTCTCGAGCAGTACTTC.